The rows below give T cell receptor beta chains drawn from one sample of a study of blood T cell repertoires in COVID-19. The assay was immunoSEQ multiplex PCR, and TCRdb's table has in-frame clones only and misses some. The table has 320,000 or so clones, more than 75% seen once. Material: PBMCs or T cells enriched from blood (not recorded which). These receptors were collected from a woman aged 30 to 39 who had recovered from COVID-19. The CDR3 runs from the conserved cysteine through the conserved F or W. A D gene is named only where the DNA matches it firmly. Only some rows state a clone size, as once, few, many or a class for expanded clones.

>TRBJ2-7|TRBV5-1|.|.
CASSSQGAGAYEQYF
TGCGCCAGCAGCTCCCAAGGGGCAGGGGCCTACGAGCAGTACTTC
>TRBJ2-3|TRBV19|.|few
CASSITTTDTQYF
TGTGCCAGTAGTATTACCACAACAGATACGCAGTATTTT
>TRBJ1-2|TRBV30|TRBD1|.
CAWSVGTGGQGYTF
TGTGCCTGGAGTGTAGGGACAGGGGGTCAAGGCTACACCTTC
>TRBJ2-5|TRBV9|.|.
CASSEQQGTQYF
TGTGCCAGCAGCGAACAACAGGGGACCCAGTACTTC
>TRBJ1-5|TRBV19|TRBD1|.
CASSPGQYNQPQHF
TGTGCCAGTAGCCCGGGACAGTACAATCAGCCCCAGCATTTT
>TRBJ2-3|TRBV19|.|.
CASSIGLAPTDTQYF
TGTGCCAGTAGTATAGGTCTAGCCCCCACAGATACGCAGTATTTT
>TRBJ2-5|TRBV15|TRBD1|.
CATSRGPDRGETQYF
TGTGCCACCAGCAGAGGCCCCGACAGGGGGGAGACCCAGTACTTC
>TRBJ2-2|TRBV19|TRBD1|once
CASRRQGANTGELFF
TGTGCCAGTAGACGACAGGGTGCGAACACCGGGGAGCTGTTTTTT
>TRBJ1-1|TRBV5-1|.|.
CASSFGRGATEAFF
TGCGCCAGCAGCTTCGGCAGGGGTGCAACTGAAGCTTTCTTT
>TRBJ1-2|TRBV3-1/TRBV3-2|.|once
CASSPSQGPYGYTF
TGTGCCAGCAGCCCATCACAGGGTCCCTATGGCTACACCTTC
>TRBJ1-2|TRBV6-5|.|.
CASSSPPGYGYTF
TGTGCCAGCAGTTCACCCCCGGGCTATGGCTACACCTTC
>TRBJ1-2|TRBV7-8|.|once
CASSLQGGTGANYGYTF
TGTGCCAGCAGCTTACAAGGGGGAACCGGGGCTAACTATGGCTACACCTTC
>TRBJ1-2|TRBV28|.|.
CASSLTGPNYGYTF
TGTGCCAGCAGTTTAACAGGTCCTAACTATGGCTACACCTTC
>TRBJ2-2|TRBV2|.|.
CASSVGHLSNTGELFF
TGTGCCAGCAGTGTGGGACACCTCTCGAACACCGGGGAGCTGTTTTTT
>TRBJ1-4|TRBV24-1|.|.
CATSDPGRDQLFF
TGTGCCACCAGTGACCCAGGGAGGGACCAACTGTTTTTT
>TRBJ1-1|TRBV24-1|.|.
CATSDLSREGNTEAFF
TGTGCCACCAGTGATTTGTCTCGGGAAGGGAACACTGAAGCTTTCTTT
>TRBJ1-3|TRBV15|.|.
CATSRDGLASGNTIYF
TGTGCCACCAGCAGAGATGGACTGGCATCCGGAAACACCATATATTTT
>TRBJ1-2|TRBV19|TRBD1|.
CASSIGRQGSGYGYTF
TGTGCCAGTAGTATAGGCCGACAGGGTAGCGGCTATGGCTACACCTTC
>TRBJ1-2|TRBV5-4|.|.
CASSTPPGGLFYGYTF
TGTGCCAGCAGCACCCCCCCCGGGGGGCTGTTCTATGGCTACACCTTC
>TRBJ1-2|TRBV11-3|TRBD1|.
CASSLEFRASLGQLNYGYTF
TGTGCCAGCAGCTTAGAGTTCCGGGCATCTCTGGGACAGTTAAACTATGGCTACACCTTC
>TRBJ1-6|TRBV2|TRBD1|.
CASSGQGRDSPLHF
TGTGCCAGCAGCGGACAGGGCCGAGATTCACCCCTCCACTTT
>TRBJ2-3|TRBV21-1|.|.
CASSKALFGSGCPRTDTQYF
TGTGCCAGCAGCAAAGCGCTTTTTGGTAGCGGGTGCCCCCGCACAGATACGCAGTATTTT
>TRBJ1-1|TRBV7-8|.|few
CASSLSGGRTEAFF
TGTGCCAGCAGCTTGAGCGGGGGGCGCACTGAAGCTTTCTTT
>TRBJ2-5|TRBV10-1|TRBD1|.
CASSHGQGAEETQYF
TGCGCCAGCAGTCACGGACAGGGGGCCGAAGAGACCCAGTACTTC
>TRBJ1-3|TRBV28|.|.
CASSSPSFSGNTIYF
TGTGCCAGCAGTTCCCCCAGTTTCTCTGGAAACACCATATATTTT
>TRBJ2-7|TRBV28|.|.
CASSPGGTTSYEQYF
TGTGCCAGCAGTCCAGGGGGGACGACCTCCTACGAGCAGTACTTC
>TRBJ1-2|TRBV19|.|.
CASSINGQIDGYTF
TGTGCCAGTAGTATCAACGGACAGATAGATGGCTACACCTTC
>TRBJ1-1|TRBV7-9|.|.
CASSRHGENTEAFF
TGTGCCAGCAGCCGGCACGGGGAGAACACTGAAGCTTTCTTT
>TRBJ2-7|TRBV5-1|.|few
CASSPEAPWDSPYEQYF
TGCGCCAGCAGCCCAGAGGCCCCCTGGGACTCCCCCTACGAGCAGTACTTC
>TRBJ1-1|TRBV5-1|TRBD1|.
CASSLVGTGAKRTEAFF
TGCGCCAGCAGCTTGGTGGGGACAGGGGCTAAGAGAACTGAAGCTTTCTTT
>TRBJ2-1|TRBV7-9|TRBD2|.
CASSPLLAGGGNEQFF
TGTGCCAGCAGCCCCTTACTAGCGGGGGGTGGAAATGAGCAGTTCTTC
>TRBJ1-2|TRBV4-3|.|.
CASSLSGANYGYTF
TGCGCCAGCAGCCTTTCAGGGGCTAACTATGGCTACACCTTC
>TRBJ2-5|TRBV2|TRBD2|.
CASRPTGTKKETQYF
TGTGCCAGCAGACCAACCGGGACTAAAAAGGAGACCCAGTACTTC
>TRBJ1-5|TRBV5-4|TRBD1|.
CASSRQGSDQPQHF
TGTGCCAGCAGCAGACAGGGTTCCGATCAGCCCCAGCATTTT
>TRBJ2-2|TRBV4-1|TRBD1|.
CASSTRQGFAGELFF
TGCGCCAGCAGTACCAGACAGGGCTTTGCCGGGGAGCTGTTTTTT
>TRBJ1-5|TRBV5-1|.|.
CASSLGAGTLSNQPQHF
TGCGCCAGCAGCTTGGGCGCAGGGACACTTAGCAATCAGCCCCAGCATTTT
>TRBJ2-1|TRBV4-1|.|few
CASSQDGSGEQFF
TGCGCCAGCAGCCAAGATGGCAGCGGGGAGCAGTTCTTC
>TRBJ1-5|TRBV15|.|.
CATSRDRGQPQHF
TGTGCCACCAGCAGAGATAGGGGTCAGCCCCAGCATTTT
>TRBJ2-3|TRBV6-2/TRBV6-3|.|.
CASSFGGRGNTDTQYF
TGTGCCAGCAGCTTTGGTGGGCGGGGAAACACAGATACGCAGTATTTT
>TRBJ1-2|TRBV28|TRBD1|.
CASSLRSQGANYGYTF
TGTGCCAGCAGTTTAAGGTCGCAGGGGGCTAACTATGGCTACACCTTC
>TRBJ2-5|TRBV4-1|TRBD2|.
CASSQDPGTKETQYF
TGCGCCAGCAGCCAAGATCCCGGGACTAAAGAGACCCAGTACTTC
>TRBJ1-4|TRBV29-1|.|once
CSVGVPNEKLFF
TGCAGCGTTGGCGTCCCGAATGAAAAACTGTTTTTT
>TRBJ1-5|TRBV6-5|.|.
CASSYDPGQPQHF
TGTGCCAGCAGTTACGATCCGGGTCAGCCCCAGCATTTT
>TRBJ1-1|TRBV30|.|.
CAWSPDMNTEAFF
TGTGCCTGGAGTCCCGACATGAACACTGAAGCTTTCTTT
>TRBJ2-3|TRBV7-2|.|.
CASSPRREIDTQYF
TGTGCCAGCAGCCCCAGACGGGAAATAGATACGCAGTATTTT
>TRBJ1-5|TRBV2|.|.
CASSEARGPQPQHF
TGTGCCAGCAGTGAAGCTCGTGGCCCTCAGCCCCAGCATTTT
>TRBJ2-7|TRBV30|TRBD1|.
CAWRPPGQGPQYF
TGTGCCTGGAGGCCCCCCGGACAGGGTCCACAGTACTTC
>TRBJ1-6|TRBV6-5|.|once
CASSQVEWNSPLHF
TGTGCCAGCAGCCAGGTCGAGTGGAATTCACCCCTCCACTTT
>TRBJ1-1|TRBV7-9|.|.
CAGTPRGRGTEAFF
TGTGCCGGAACCCCAAGGGGCAGGGGTACTGAAGCTTTCTTT
>TRBJ2-7|TRBV7-6|TRBD2|.
CASSLAAASGDSPYEQYF
TGTGCCAGCAGCTTAGCAGCGGCTAGCGGAGATTCACCCTACGAGCAGTACTTC
>TRBJ2-3|TRBV7-8|TRBD2|.
CASSTTSGRSTDTQYF
TGTGCCAGCAGCACAACTAGCGGGCGTAGCACAGATACGCAGTATTTT
>TRBJ1-2|TRBV28|.|.
CASSLLSSYGYTF
TGTGCCAGCAGTTTATTATCCAGCTATGGCTACACCTTC
>TRBJ1-1|TRBV12-2|.|.
CASRLARTGTMNTEAFF
TGTGCAAGTCGCTTAGCCCGGACAGGGACAATGAACACTGAAGCTTTCTTT